A selection of T cell receptor beta chains follows, all from one sample in a study of immune evolution from preneoplasia to lung adenocarcinoma. TCRdb keeps only in-frame clones here, not all; method: immunoSEQ multiplex PCR. The sample carries about 4,200 clones, around 74% recorded once. Input material: FFPE invasive lung adenocarcinoma tissue. The receptors originated from a person aged 35 to 65 with lung adenocarcinoma. Some clones in this sample may be carry-over from other donors' samples. Each CDR3 is given with its conserved first and last residue. A D gene is named only where the DNA matches it firmly.

CDR3: CATSSMGPDKGEQFF; D: .; V: TRBV15
CDR3: CAWGLADYEQYF; D: TRBD2; V: TRBV30
CDR3: CASSRSGANVLTF; D: .; V: TRBV25-1
CDR3: CASSEGTGPFYGYTF; D: .; V: TRBV6-1
CDR3: CASSLNPGNTGELFF; D: .; V: TRBV7-2
CDR3: CASSHGPITHEQYF; D: .; V: TRBV28
CDR3: CASSPRLAGETQYF; D: .; V: TRBV5-4
CDR3: CASRRTGGYEQYF; D: TRBD1; V: TRBV6-5
CDR3: CASSLGSGNTQYF; D: .; V: TRBV7-2
CDR3: CASSNRGTTYEQYF; D: TRBD1; V: TRBV18
CDR3: CASSSSRLNTEAFF; D: .; V: TRBV28
CDR3: CASSLARGYEQYF; D: .; V: TRBV5-5
CDR3: CASSPGSSGAGGETQYF; D: TRBD2; V: TRBV5-1
CDR3: CASSLLGTPNTGELFF; D: .; V: TRBV7-6
CDR3: CASSLELAGRNEQFF; D: TRBD2; V: TRBV5-4
CDR3: CASSPDKETYNEQFF; D: .; V: TRBV5-3
CDR3: CASSLSNLGTGELFF; D: .; V: TRBV5-1
CDR3: CAISGSGQRDQPQHF; D: TRBD1; V: TRBV10-3
CDR3: CSVGGTAAGYTF; D: TRBD1; V: TRBV29-1
CDR3: CASSSPGGPQETQYF; D: TRBD2; V: TRBV28
CDR3: CASSVLAQHYNEQFF; D: .; V: TRBV5-8
CDR3: CAWSVGQATRSPLHF; D: TRBD1; V: TRBV30
CDR3: CAWGQGKGYEQYF; D: .; V: TRBV30
CDR3: CASSHLREGPLYEQYF; D: TRBD2; V: TRBV4-1
CDR3: CASGTGRAGANVLTF; D: TRBD1; V: TRBV19
CDR3: CASSSGLAGSEQFF; D: TRBD2; V: TRBV11-2
CDR3: CASSPPLGETQYF; D: .; V: TRBV27
CDR3: CASSDSTGSEKLFF; D: TRBD1; V: TRBV6-4
CDR3: CASTVLRLTGELFF; D: .; V: TRBV19
CDR3: CSVESRDRVPKQYF; D: TRBD1; V: TRBV29-1
CDR3: CASSWGLSGYTF; D: .; V: TRBV28
CDR3: CASSRDGNQPQHF; D: .; V: TRBV14
CDR3: CASSTPTENTGELFF; D: .; V: TRBV5-4
CDR3: CASSYLDRGLEQYF; D: TRBD1; V: TRBV6-6
CDR3: CASSLLQLRDRRNQPQHF; D: TRBD1; V: TRBV28
CDR3: CASSLDPVTTNEKLFF; D: .; V: TRBV5-1
CDR3: CASSQDRGRGLKETQYF; D: TRBD1; V: TRBV14
CDR3: CASSLGSGNTEAFF; D: .; V: TRBV11-2
CDR3: CSAERGNEQFF; D: .; V: TRBV20-1
CDR3: CASSPSDGQGNGNTIYF; D: TRBD1; V: TRBV4-2
CDR3: CASSFRSGQGAEAFF; D: .; V: TRBV7-3
CDR3: CSVETVNEKLFF; D: .; V: TRBV29-1
CDR3: CASRADRNTEAFF; D: .; V: TRBV2
CDR3: CASSEDWDGKEEAFF; D: .; V: TRBV2
CDR3: CSALSGTGVGEQYF; D: TRBD1; V: TRBV29-1
CDR3: CSAEGGDEQFF; D: .; V: TRBV20-1
CDR3: CASSPGVRETQYF; D: .; V: TRBV18
CDR3: CASSPRSTENEKLFF; D: .; V: TRBV5-6
CDR3: CASRDISFYNEQFF; D: .; V: TRBV19
CDR3: CAWSVVGSSYNEQFF; D: .; V: TRBV30
CDR3: CSVEGTSTDTQYF; D: .; V: TRBV29-1
CDR3: CASSQTSDVRAFF; D: .; V: TRBV4-1
CDR3: CASSFFLAGFNEQFF; D: TRBD2; V: TRBV5-6
CDR3: CASSPPSAGREQYF; D: .; V: TRBV18
CDR3: CASTPHSYEQYF; D: .; V: TRBV28
CDR3: CASSVGGSEKLFF; D: .; V: TRBV18
CDR3: CASSETSGEGNEQFF; D: TRBD2; V: TRBV6-1
CDR3: CASSLDNNYGYTF; D: .; V: TRBV5-1
CDR3: CASGLAPFGPGLAGYNEQFF; D: TRBD2; V: TRBV12-5